The T cell receptor beta chain described here comes from a study of T cell clusters in autoimmune cytopenias. TRB was amplified by touch-down multiplex PCR, primer pools A and B combined. After re-calling the multiplex PCR reads, TCRdb lists one entry per CDR3 protein, DNA absent. The ten most abundant clones cover less than 70% of a sample with 6,600 or so distinct CDR3 sequences. The CDR3 totals 15 residues. CDR1 and CDR2 from the germline V gene are GTSNPN and SVGIG (reference sequence). TRB was amplified from roughly 250 ng of peripheral blood genomic DNA per sample. By frequency, this clonotype is medium-sized. These same records also appear under a second study, on T cell repertoires in aging, cancer and after chemotherapy.

Input material: peripheral blood. The rearrangement joins TRBV30 to TRBJ2-5; the TRBD2 assignment by TCRdb is unverifiable without DNA. The receptor was isolated from a human donor in good health. The CDR3 sequence: CAWSARRTYQETQYF.